This TCR beta chain was identified in a study of T cell responses to AZD1222 COVID-19 vaccine. Study details: Samples with a second dose at about 4 or about 12 weeks were pooled together.

As regards this clone: What it binds is unknown.

The method was immunoSEQ multiplex PCR; TCRdb's version includes in-frame clones alone and lacks a portion of them. Of about 150,000 clones detected, 80% to 95% appear once; the ten largest clones hold about 3.8%. General study points: Without day 14 samples, only post-peak T cell repertoires were studied. Regions 160-218 and 743-854 held dominance among vaccine-associated CD4 TCRs, which spanned spike. Of spike-specific TCRs, nearly half reportedly target regions left unmutated in variants.

Losses at the gene ends were 0 bases for V and 7 bases for J; bases not matched to a gene: 3. This CDR3 comprises 15 residues. Per germline, CDR1 MNHEY and CDR2 SVGAGI. This clonotype originated in an adult in good health. The rearrangement joins TRBV6-5 to TRBJ1-6; 7 bases match TRBD1. The material was peripheral blood, obtained on day 0 of AZD1222 vaccination. The CDR3 DNA sequence: TGTGCCAGCAGTTACTCCGGGACAGCAAATTCACCCCTCCACTTT. The encoded protein is CASSYSGTANSPLHF.